Listed below are T cell receptor beta chains from one sample, sequenced in a study of cytomegalovirus exposure and HLA in healthy donors. Some clones are missing from TCRdb's copy, which holds only in-frame ones; the method was immunoSEQ multiplex PCR. The profile covers fewer than 150,000 clones, with 80% to 90% appearing a single time and nearly 4.5% taken by the ten largest. Sequenced input: PBMCs. All receptors derive from a man younger than 30 in good health and CMV-seropositive. CDR3s include the opening cysteine and the closing phenylalanine or tryptophan. The D gene is left open where the match is weak. Clone sizes are given selectively: once, few, many, or a class where the clone is expanded.

V gene,D gene,clone size,J gene,CDR3 protein,CDR3 DNA
TRBV30,.,.,TRBJ1-2,CAWSVDRSYGYTF,TGTGCCTGGAGCGTAGACAGGTCCTATGGCTACACCTTC
TRBV19,.,.,TRBJ1-1,CASSIGQVMEAFF,TGTGCCAGTAGTATAGGGCAGGTGATGGAAGCTTTCTTT
TRBV6-5,.,.,TRBJ1-2,CASSRGGARDYGYTF,TGTGCCAGCAGCCGCGGGGGGGCGAGGGACTATGGCTACACCTTC
TRBV2,.,.,TRBJ2-7,CASSAGDLPEQYF,TGTGCCAGCAGTGCGGGGGACCTCCCCGAGCAGTACTTC
TRBV29-1,TRBD1,.,TRBJ2-2,CSVPGQGNTGELFF,TGCAGCGTACCGGGACAGGGGAACACCGGGGAGCTGTTTTTT
TRBV21-1,.,few,TRBJ1-5,CASTTDRACNQPQHF,TGTGCCAGCACAACTGACAGGGCATGCAATCAGCCCCAGCATTTT
TRBV11-3,TRBD1,.,TRBJ1-2,CASSRQGAEGYTF,TGTGCCAGCAGCCGACAGGGGGCTGAAGGCTACACCTTC
TRBV19,.,.,TRBJ2-7,CASSIGQGRGYEQYF,TGTGCCAGTAGTATTGGGCAGGGGAGAGGCTACGAGCAGTACTTC
TRBV27,.,.,TRBJ1-2,CASSLSGPNYGYTF,TGTGCCAGCAGTTTAAGCGGACCAAACTATGGCTACACCTTC
TRBV7-9,.,.,TRBJ2-3,CASERVGTDTQYF,TGTGCCAGCGAGCGGGTAGGCACAGATACGCAGTATTTT
TRBV5-1,TRBD1,once,TRBJ1-4,CASSLGQATNEKLFF,TGCGCCAGCAGCCTGGGACAGGCAACTAATGAAAAACTGTTTTTT
TRBV5-6,.,.,TRBJ2-7,CASSLAVTYEQYF,TGTGCCAGCAGCTTGGCCGTTACCTACGAGCAGTACTTC
TRBV12-5,.,.,TRBJ2-5,CASSTGGLDTWDWDFKETQYF,TGTGCTAGCTCCACAGGTGGTCTCGATACTTGGGACTGGGATTTCAAAGAGACCCAGTACTTC
TRBV18,.,.,TRBJ1-5,CASSPGGGNQPQHF,TGTGCCAGCTCACCGGGGGGAGGCAATCAGCCCCAGCATTTT
TRBV30,TRBD1,.,TRBJ1-5,CAWGRDRQPLHSNQPQHF,TGTGCCTGGGGTCGGGACAGACAACCACTCCATAGCAATCAGCCCCAGCATTTT
TRBV28,TRBD2,.,TRBJ2-1,CASTSSGGIPDNEQFF,TGTGCCAGCACGTCAAGCGGGGGGATTCCCGACAATGAGCAGTTCTTC
TRBV27,.,.,TRBJ2-1,CASSLQVTSSYNEQFF,TGTGCCAGCAGTTTACAAGTGACAAGCTCCTACAATGAGCAGTTCTTC
TRBV19,.,.,TRBJ1-1,CASSVDIRDSGPTEAFF,TGTGCCAGTAGTGTAGATATCCGGGACTCCGGCCCCACTGAAGCTTTCTTT
TRBV4-2,TRBD1,.,TRBJ1-6,CASSQDHDRVNSPLHF,TGTGCCAGCAGCCAAGATCACGACAGGGTCAATTCACCCCTCCACTTT
TRBV19,.,.,TRBJ1-2,CASSFPGSPHGYTF,TGTGCCAGTAGTTTCCCCGGGTCGCCCCATGGCTACACCTTC
TRBV4-3,.,.,TRBJ2-7,CASSQDTFSYEQYF,TGCGCCAGCAGCCAAGATACATTCTCCTACGAGCAGTACTTC
TRBV5-1,.,.,TRBJ2-2,CASSLAGNGELFF,TGCGCCAGCAGCTTGGCGGGAAACGGGGAGCTGTTTTTT